Listed here are 19 T cell receptor beta chains from one sample, sequenced in a study of blood T cell repertoires in COVID-19. TCRdb's copy holds only in-frame clones and misses some; the assay was immunoSEQ multiplex PCR. Here the sample spans hundreds of thousands of clones, around 83% being singletons. The sequencing sample was made of peripheral blood. Receptors originate from a woman aged 55-75 years with active or convalescent COVID-19.

This clone was picked up a small number of times. The chain links TRBV4-3 to TRBJ1-2, with 7 bases that match TRBD1. CDR3 size: 15 residues. The V gene's germline CDR1 is LGHNA and CDR2 YSLEER. The trim removed 2 bases at V and 3 bases at J, leaving 6 bases unmatched. The CDR3 spells CASSQRGQNYYGYTF. CDR3 coding DNA: TGCGCCAGCAGCCAAAGGGGACAGAACTACTATGGCTACACCTTC.

The J gene is TRBJ2-7, the V gene TRBV30; 10 bases fit TRBD1. The CDR3 is made up of 20 amino acids. The V gene's germline CDR1 is GTSNPN and CDR2 SVGIG (reference sequence). Germline trimming cut 0 bases from V and 6 bases from J; bases unmatched to any gene: 23. CDR3 coding DNA: TGTGCCTGGAGTGTAGGGCGGGGGGACAGGGGTAGTCAGCTGAGTACCGAGCAGTACTTC. Amino acid sequence: CAWSVGRGDRGSQLSTEQYF.

This sequence joins TRBV6-5 and TRBJ1-5, with 8 bases that match TRBD1. The germline CDR1 and CDR2 sequences are MNHEY and SVGAGI. The CDR3 contains 15 residues. V dropped 7 bases and J dropped 5; count of bases not matched to a gene: 10. The CDR3 DNA reads TGTGCCAGCATTGGAAGAGACAGGGGTTATCAGCCCCAGCATTTT. Translated, it gives CASIGRDRGYQPQHF.

The chain has TRBV10-1 and TRBJ2-7; maybe TRBD1 (6 bases). Germline V gene data show CDR1 as WNHNN and CDR2 as SYGVQD (reference sequence). The CDR3 runs 14 residues. Trimming removed 2 bases at V and 4 bases at J, with 12 bases between. DNA of the CDR3: TGCGCCAGCAGTGAGCCGACCCAGGGGTACGAGCAGTACTTC. Encoded protein: CASSEPTQGYEQYF.

V is TRBV4-3 and J is TRBJ2-1, with 9 bases that match TRBD2. V lost 7 bases, J lost 5 bases, and 18 bases stayed unmatched. This CDR3 comprises 18 residues. Germline CDR1 reads LGHNA; CDR2 reads YSLEER. The CDR3 is CASTLGIAGAGGHNEQFF. CDR3 DNA: TGCGCCAGCACGCTGGGGATTGCGGGAGCGGGGGGTCACAATGAGCAGTTCTTC.

V and J are TRBV6-2 or TRBV6-3 and TRBJ2-5; 11 bases fit TRBD2. Germline V lookup: CDR1 MNHEY, CDR2 SVGEGT. With V trimmed by 5 bases and J by 2 bases, 7 bases remained unmatched. The CDR3 runs to 16 residues. The CDR3 coding sequence is TGTGCCAGCAGTGCTCTCACTAGCGGGGGTCAAGAGACCCAGTACTTC. It translates to CASSALTSGGQETQYF.

This chain joins TRBV28 and TRBJ1-3; D is ambiguous. This CDR3 contains 15 residues. Germline loops: CDR1 MDHEN, CDR2 SYDVKM. V was cut by 1 base and J by 0 bases, with 7 bases left in between. The CDR3 nucleotides are TGTGCCAGCAGTTTATCCCAGGTCTCTGGAAACACCATATATTTT. It codes for CASSLSQVSGNTIYF.

The gene calls are TRBV11-2 and TRBJ2-3, with D maybe TRBD1 (6 bases). V was pared by 3 bases and J by 4 bases, with 20 bases between. CDR1 and CDR2 (germline): SGHAT, FQNNGV. The CDR3 contains 17 residues. CDR3 in DNA: TGTGCCAGCAGCTTTGGAGTCAGGGGCCGCCGCCCAGATACGCAGTATTTT. Translation: CASSFGVRGRRPDTQYF.

J is TRBJ1-5 and V is TRBV11-2, with 9 bases matching TRBD1. CDR1 is SGHAT and CDR2 is FQNNGV in the germline V gene. This CDR3 contains 15 residues. Trimming at V came to 3 bases and at J to 3 bases, leaving 3 bases not matched to a gene. This CDR3 reads CASSLDRGYNQPQHF. The DNA for the CDR3 is TGTGCCAGCAGCTTGGACAGGGGTTACAATCAGCCCCAGCATTTT.

The CDR3 here is CASSLRAGGPYEQYF. The CDR3 DNA reads TGTGCCAGCAGCTTAAGAGCGGGGGGCCCCTACGAGCAGTACTTC. The V and J genes are TRBV11-2 and TRBJ2-7, with 9 bases identical to TRBD2. The V and J ends lost 2 bases and 2 bases, in that order; junction bases with no gene match: 4. From germline, CDR1 is SGHAT and CDR2 FQNNGV. The CDR3 is 15 residues long.

J is TRBJ2-1 and V is TRBV6-5; 8 bases are a match to TRBD1. The CDR3 is 15 residues long. CDR1 and CDR2 from the germline V gene are MNHEY and SVGAGI. V shed 6 bases and J 2 bases; nucleotides not matched to a gene: 6. CDR3 sequence reads: CASRKNRGTYNEQFF. The CDR3 DNA reads TGTGCCAGCAGGAAGAACAGGGGGACCTACAATGAGCAGTTCTTC.

The chain joins TRBV6-2 or TRBV6-3 to TRBJ2-2; the D gene is possibly TRBD1 (5 bases). The CDR3 spans 13 residues. Germline assignment: CDR1 MNHEY and CDR2 SVGEGT. Trimming stripped 2 bases from V and 5 bases from J, with 6 bases between. The CDR3 DNA reads TGTGCCAGCAGTTACCCAGGGACCGGGGAGCTGTTTTTT. As protein: CASSYPGTGELFF.

DNA for the CDR3: TGTGCCAGCAGCTACAGGGACAATCAGCCCCAGCATTTT. Its translation is CASSYRDNQPQHF. The chain links TRBV7-2 to TRBJ1-5; tentative D call: TRBD1 (6 bases). V was shortened by 4 bases and J by 3 bases, with 7 bases between the two germline ends. CDR1 and CDR2 (germline): SGHTA, FQGNSA. The CDR3 totals 13 residues.

This clone was recorded once. The V and J genes are TRBV18 and TRBJ1-1; D perhaps matches TRBD1 (5 bases). Germline CDR1 is KGHSH and CDR2 is LQKENI. The V end lost 6 bases, the J end lost 3 bases, and 17 bases lay between the germline ends. The CDR3 is made up of 15 amino acids. This chain's CDR3 is CASSRIQGGDTEAFF. CDR3 nucleotides: TGTGCCAGCTCGCGGATTCAGGGAGGGGACACTGAAGCTTTCTTT.

This clone appeared a single time. The chain has TRBV7-2 and TRBJ2-2, with 10 bases that match TRBD2. Germline values: CDR1 SGHTA, CDR2 FQGNSA. The CDR3 runs 18 residues. J lost 4 bases, V lost 1 base, and 9 bases had no gene match. Here the CDR3 DNA reads TGTGCCAGCAGCTTAGTGGTTAGCGGGGGGTCGACCACCGGGGAGCTGTTTTTT. This sequence encodes CASSLVVSGGSTTGELFF.

This clone was seen a single time. The CDR3 region is CASSQDTGTARTEAFF. The DNA for the CDR3 is TGCGCCAGCAGCCAAGATACCGGGACAGCCAGAACTGAAGCTTTCTTT. The chain combines TRBV5-1 with TRBJ1-1; 7 bases match TRBD1. The J segment lost 5 bases and the V segment lost 4 bases, leaving 14 bases of the junction unmatched. Per the germline V gene, CDR1 is SGHRS and CDR2 is YFSETQ. The length of the CDR3 is 16 residues.

The chain joins TRBV6-2 or TRBV6-3 to TRBJ2-5, with 9 positions matching TRBD1. J gave up 4 bases and V 2 bases, and 5 bases lay outside the gene matches. The CDR3 covers 15 residues. Germline CDR1 reads MNHEY; CDR2 reads SVGEGT. The DNA of the CDR3 is TGTGCCAGCAGTTACGTAGGGACAGGGCGAGAGACCCAGTACTTC. Translating gives CASSYVGTGRETQYF.

This chain connects TRBV7-8 to TRBJ1-5; D gene ambiguous. V was shortened by 5 bases and J by 0 bases, with 11 bases between the two germline ends. The CDR3 length is 15 residues. Germline V lookup: CDR1 SGHVS, CDR2 FQNEAQ. The CDR3 spells CASSLAGNSNQPQHF. In nucleotides, the CDR3 is TGTGCCAGCAGCCTTGCCGGGAATAGCAATCAGCCCCAGCATTTT.

V gene TRBV2 combines with J gene TRBJ1-5, with D unresolved. The CDR3 consists of 12 residues. Germline V gives CDR1 SNHLY, CDR2 FYNNEI. V lost 4 bases to trimming and J lost 8 bases, with 9 bases between them. CDR3 residues: CASSGGGEPQHF. CDR3 in DNA: TGTGCCAGCAGTGGAGGAGGTGAGCCCCAGCATTTT.